The rows below give T cell receptor beta chains drawn from one sample of a study of shared clonotypes between healthy human individuals. The repertoire was sequenced with immunoSEQ multiplex PCR; TCRdb's copy has only in-frame clones and lacks some. The profile shows a few million clones, roughly nine tenths of them singletons. The sequencing input was naive CD4+ T cells sorted from blood. The receptors were sampled from a man aged 18 to 29 in good health. CDR3s include the opening cysteine and the closing phenylalanine or tryptophan. D genes are given only for firm matches. Not every row has a clone size; where given, it reads once, few, many or a size class.

.	.	TRBV5-4	TRBJ1-2	CASSSSGSWGYTF	TGTGCCAGCAGCTCCTCAGGATCTTGGGGCTACACCTTC
TRBD2	.	TRBV10-2	TRBJ2-7	CASSGTSGRGLHEQYF	TGCGCCAGCAGTGGGACTAGCGGGAGGGGTCTCCACGAGCAGTACTTC
.	.	TRBV6-5	TRBJ2-7	CASSSPSGPSYEQYF	TGTGCCAGCAGTTCCCCGTCAGGGCCATCCTACGAGCAGTACTTC
.	.	TRBV5-4	TRBJ2-5	CASSFDRWSQETQYF	TGTGCCAGCAGCTTTGACCGGTGGAGCCAAGAGACCCAGTACTTC
TRBD2	.	TRBV6-1	TRBJ2-7	CASRVTSGLSYEQYF	TGTGCCAGCAGAGTTACTAGCGGCCTCTCCTACGAGCAGTACTTC
TRBD1	.	TRBV5-1	TRBJ2-5	CASSGGQGKVETQYF	TGCGCCAGCAGCGGAGGACAGGGGAAAGTAGAGACCCAGTACTTC
.	.	TRBV5-1	TRBJ1-1	CASSVTGITNTEAFF	TGCGCCAGCAGCGTTACAGGGATCACGAACACTGAAGCTTTCTTT
.	.	TRBV5-1	TRBJ1-4	CASSLRFPGATNEKLFF	TGCGCCAGCAGCTTGCGATTTCCAGGGGCAACTAATGAAAAACTGTTTTTT
.	.	TRBV18	TRBJ2-2	CASSPQLGPDTGELFF	TGTGCCAGCTCACCACAACTCGGTCCCGACACCGGGGAGCTGTTTTTT
.	.	TRBV6-5	TRBJ1-1	CASREVAALPAFF	TGTGCCAGCAGAGAGGTTGCAGCTTTACCAGCTTTCTTT
TRBD2	.	TRBV11-3	TRBJ2-5	CASSQPGLAGEETQYF	TGTGCCAGCAGCCAACCGGGACTAGCGGGGGAAGAGACCCAGTACTTC
TRBD1	.	TRBV10-3	TRBJ2-1	CAISDRGQGFYNEQFF	TGTGCCATCAGTGACCGGGGACAGGGATTCTACAATGAGCAGTTCTTC
TRBD1	.	TRBV18	TRBJ1-4	CASSPPGTGYEKLFF	TGTGCCAGCTCCCCACCCGGGACAGGGTATGAAAAACTGTTTTTT
.	once	TRBV6-5	TRBJ2-1	CASSYRDTRSYNEQFF	TGTGCCAGCAGTTACCGGGACACCCGCTCCTACAATGAGCAGTTCTTC
TRBD1	.	TRBV19	TRBJ1-2	CASSRTGENYGYTF	TGTGCCAGTAGTCGGACAGGAGAAAACTATGGCTACACCTTC
TRBD2	.	TRBV7-2	TRBJ2-7	CASSLRLAGSDEQYF	TGTGCCAGCAGCTTGCGACTAGCGGGAAGCGACGAGCAGTACTTC
TRBD2	.	TRBV2	TRBJ2-3	CASSYYLAGGSDTQYF	TGTGCCAGCAGTTACTACTTAGCGGGAGGATCAGATACGCAGTATTTT
.	.	TRBV28	TRBJ2-3	CASSLPARLEGTDTQYF	TGTGCCAGCAGTTTGCCGGCGCGGCTCGAAGGCACAGATACGCAGTATTTT
.	.	TRBV4-2	TRBJ2-1	CASSQDSSGSYNEQFF	TGTGCCAGCAGCCAAGATTCGAGCGGCTCCTACAATGAGCAGTTCTTC
.	.	TRBV5-1	TRBJ1-4	CASSLTRGTNEKLFF	TGCGCCAGCAGCTTGACCAGGGGAACTAATGAAAAACTGTTTTTT
.	.	TRBV7-2	TRBJ1-1	CASSSSGQKNTEAFF	TGTGCCAGCAGCTCCTCGGGACAAAAGAACACTGAAGCTTTCTTT
TRBD1	.	TRBV6-1	TRBJ1-2	CASSASPGQGRYGYTF	TGTGCCAGCAGTGCGTCTCCGGGACAGGGAAGGTATGGCTACACCTTC
.	.	TRBV6-5	TRBJ2-1	CASSYQVGYNEQFF	TGTGCCAGCAGTTACCAGGTCGGATACAATGAGCAGTTCTTC
.	.	TRBV10-2	TRBJ1-5	CASSESGPNNQPQHF	TGCGCCAGCAGTGAGTCAGGTCCGAACAATCAGCCCCAGCATTTT